These 18 T cell receptor beta chains were all obtained from the same sample, sequenced in a study of shared clonotypes between healthy human individuals. Sequencing used immunoSEQ multiplex PCR; TCRdb keeps in-frame clones, though not all of them. The table includes about 670,000 clones, less than 80% detected once. Sequenced: memory CD4+ T cells sorted from blood. The subset is: CD45RA-negative fraction. The origin of the receptors is a woman aged 25 to 45 in good health.

This chain connects TRBV4-2 to TRBJ1-5, with a weak D call TRBD1 (5 bases). Deletions cut 3 bases from V and 3 bases from J, with 9 bases between. This CDR3 spans 14 amino acids. CDR1 and CDR2 (germline): LGHNA, YNFKEQ. The CDR3 here is CASSQEGINQPQHF. CDR3 DNA: TGTGCCAGCAGCCAGGAGGGGATCAATCAGCCCCAGCATTTT.

The chain has TRBV7-2 and TRBJ2-7; D is unresolved. Germline values: CDR1 SGHTA, CDR2 FQGNSA. This CDR3 has 13 amino acids. The V and J ends lost 5 bases and 3 bases respectively, with 11 bases between them. The CDR3 DNA follows: TGTGCCAGCAGCCGAGAGGTTGTCTACGAGCAGTACTTC. This translates into CASSREVVYEQYF.

V is TRBV29-1 and J is TRBJ1-2, with D unclear. The CDR3 sequence is 11 residues long. Germline V gene data show CDR1 as SQVTM and CDR2 as ANQGSEA. With 1 base removed from V and 4 bases from J, the gap between germline ends came to 4 bases. The CDR3 loop reads CSVEGLYGYTF. CDR3 in DNA: TGCAGCGTTGAAGGCCTCTATGGCTACACCTTC.

This chain connects TRBV6-5 to TRBJ1-3; D gene uncertain. Germline values: CDR1 MNHEY, CDR2 SVGAGI. The V end lost 0 bases, the J end lost 2 bases, and 8 bases lay between the germline ends. The CDR3 runs to 15 residues. The CDR3 loop is CASSYSTDAGNTIYF. In DNA form, the CDR3 reads TGTGCCAGCAGTTACTCGACGGATGCTGGAAACACCATATATTTT.

The CDR3 loop is CASSLAGSRSTGELFF. CDR3 coding DNA: TGTGCCAGCAGCTTAGCCGGGAGTCGGAGCACCGGGGAGCTGTTTTTT. The chain is built from TRBV7-2 and TRBJ2-2, with TRBD2 as a possible D gene (6 bases). V was pared by 0 bases and J by 4 bases, with 12 bases between. This CDR3 has 16 amino acids. The germline CDR1 and CDR2 sequences are SGHTA and FQGNSA.

The chain uses TRBV30 and TRBJ1-2; a possible D gene is TRBD1 (5 bases). The CDR3 contains 13 residues. Per germline, CDR1 GTSNPN and CDR2 SVGIG (reference sequence). The V end lost 2 bases, the J end lost 8 bases, and 15 bases lay between the germline ends. CDR3 sequence reads: CAWSRTNPGGYTF. CDR3 coding DNA: TGTGCCTGGAGTAGGACGAACCCAGGGGGCTACACCTTC.

The CDR3, as DNA: TGTGCCAGTAAGGTCGGAGGTACCTACGAGCAGTACTTC. Residues: CASKVGGTYEQYF. V is TRBV19 and J is TRBJ2-7; a possible D gene is TRBD2 (5 bases). Germline CDR1 and CDR2: LNHDA and SQIVND (reference sequence). V lost 7 bases, J lost 2 bases, and 12 bases lay in between. The CDR3 has 13 residues.

The J gene is TRBJ2-6, the V gene TRBV6-5; D is unresolved. V lost 6 bases and J 4 bases, leaving 10 bases between the germline ends. Per the germline V gene, CDR1 is MNHEY and CDR2 is SVGAGI. The CDR3 length is 14 residues. This chain's CDR3 is CASRLGYGANVLTF. The CDR3 DNA is TGTGCCAGCAGACTGGGTTACGGGGCCAACGTCCTGACTTTC.

This clone turned up a few times. The V and J genes are TRBV5-4 and TRBJ1-1, with 10 positions matching TRBD1. The CDR3 sequence is 17 residues long. With V trimmed by 3 bases and J by 0 bases, 8 bases remained unmatched. Germline V gene lookup returns CDR1 SGHNT and CDR2 YYREEE (reference sequence). CDR3 protein: CASSSRDRGSMNTEAFF. CDR3 DNA: TGTGCCAGCAGCTCAAGGGACAGGGGTTCCATGAACACTGAAGCTTTCTTT.

The gene calls are TRBV27 and TRBJ1-5; 12 nucleotides line up with TRBD1. Trimming took 5 bases from V and 6 from J; bases not matched to a gene: 17. The CDR3 length is 19 residues. CDR1 MNHEY and CDR2 SMNVEV come from the germline V gene (reference sequence). The CDR3 DNA follows: TGTGCCAGCAGTGCTCAACTGCCGGGACAGGGGGCTGAGAGTCAGCCCCAGCATTTT. It specifies CASSAQLPGQGAESQPQHF.

The DNA of the CDR3 is TGCGCCAGCAGCCAAGAAGCGGGAGCTATCAGAGATACGCAGTATTTT. Amino acids: CASSQEAGAIRDTQYF. The chain combines TRBV4-1 with TRBJ2-3, with 8 bases identical to TRBD2. CDR1 and CDR2 (germline): MGHRA, YSYEKL. Trimming cost V 0 bases and J 5 bases; bases outside gene matches: 7. This CDR3 is 16 amino acids long.

The chain links TRBV19 to TRBJ2-2, with TRBD2 matching over 9 bases. CDR3 length equals 16 residues. Trimming removed 7 bases from V and 3 bases from J; junction bases left unmatched: 9. Germline CDR1 is LNHDA and CDR2 is SQIVND (reference sequence). This CDR3 reads CASTARAGGDTGELFF. The CDR3 DNA reads TGTGCCAGTACTGCCAGAGCGGGAGGAGACACCGGGGAGCTGTTTTTT.

This chain uses TRBV9 with TRBJ2-1; 15 bases match TRBD2. CDR1 SGDLS and CDR2 YYNGEE come from the germline V gene. CDR3 length: 19 residues. V lost 4 bases to trimming and J lost 0 bases; unmatched junction nucleotides: 8. The CDR3 spells CASSPRTSGRAGSYNEQFF. The DNA for the CDR3 is TGTGCCAGCAGCCCTCGGACTAGCGGGAGGGCCGGCTCCTACAATGAGCAGTTCTTC.

The rearrangement links TRBV5-1 to TRBJ2-1; 10 bases are shared with TRBD2. The J segment lost 7 bases and the V segment lost 5 bases, leaving 9 bases of the junction unmatched. This CDR3 spans 15 amino acids. The germline gives CDR1 SGHRS, CDR2 YFSETQ. DNA of the CDR3: TGCGCCAGCAGTTGGGGGAGCGGGAGGGTAAATGAGCAGTTCTTC. This translates into CASSWGSGRVNEQFF.

This chain connects TRBV28 to TRBJ2-7; no clear D gene. Trimming stripped 3 bases from V and 5 bases from J, with 14 bases between. The CDR3 loop spans 14 amino acids. Germline V gives CDR1 MDHEN, CDR2 SYDVKM. CDR3 coding DNA: TGTGCCAGCAGTTTTTTTTTGGTTAAGAACGAGCAGTACTTC. Translating it yields CASSFFLVKNEQYF.

The chain uses TRBV19 and TRBJ2-1, with unresolved D. Looked up from germline, CDR1 is LNHDA and CDR2 is SQIVND (reference sequence). The CDR3 contains 12 residues. The V end lost 3 bases, the J end lost 8 bases, and 8 bases lay between the germline ends. The CDR3 sequence: CASSIDRDEQFF. CDR3 sequence (DNA): TGTGCCAGTAGTATCGATAGAGATGAGCAGTTCTTC. The entire variable domain, with the rest obtained from reference TRBV19 and TRBJ2-1, is as follows: DGGITQSPKYLFRKEGQNVTLSCEQNLNHDAMYWYRQDPGQGLRLIYYSQIVNDFQKGDIAEGYSVSREKKESFPLTVTSAQKNPTAFYLCASSIDRDEQFFGPGTRLTVL.

In this sample, this clone turned up once. The V and J genes are TRBV2 and TRBJ1-2; maybe TRBD1 (6 bases). This CDR3 has 15 residues. Germline CDR1 is SNHLY and CDR2 is FYNNEI. V lost 5 bases and J 4 bases, leaving 17 bases between the germline ends. The CDR3 here is CASSPGGAYSYGYTF. CDR3 bases: TGTGCCAGCAGTCCCGGGGGGGCGTATAGCTATGGCTACACCTTC.

The V call is TRBV7-9, the J call TRBJ1-3, with a tentative D call TRBD1 (5 bases). The germline gives CDR1 SEHNR, CDR2 FQNEAQ (reference sequence). The ends were cut back, 4 bases at V and 0 bases at J, with 16 bases in the middle. The CDR3 contains 17 residues. The CDR3 bases are TGTGCCAGCAGCTCCCGGGACGTTCCTATCTCTGGAAACACCATATATTTT. Amino acid sequence: CASSSRDVPISGNTIYF.